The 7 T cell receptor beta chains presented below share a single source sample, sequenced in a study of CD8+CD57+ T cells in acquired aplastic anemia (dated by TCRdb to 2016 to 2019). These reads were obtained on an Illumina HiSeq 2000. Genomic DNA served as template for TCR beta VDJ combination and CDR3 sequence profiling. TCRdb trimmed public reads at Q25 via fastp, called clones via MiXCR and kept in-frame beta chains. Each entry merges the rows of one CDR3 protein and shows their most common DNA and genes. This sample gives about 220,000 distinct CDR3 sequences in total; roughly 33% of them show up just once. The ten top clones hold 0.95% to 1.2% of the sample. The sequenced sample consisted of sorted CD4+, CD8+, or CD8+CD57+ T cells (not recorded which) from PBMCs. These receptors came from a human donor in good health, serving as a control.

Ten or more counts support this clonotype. CDR3 DNA: TGTGCCAGCAGTTCGATCAGGGGAGACTACGAGCAGTACTTC. It is translated as CASSSIRGDYEQYF. The gene calls are TRBV6-5 and TRBJ2-7; maybe TRBD1 (6 bases). CDR3 length equals 14 residues. Between the trimmed V and J ends, which lost 4 bases and 3 bases, there was a span of 13 bases. Germline CDR1 is MNHEY and CDR2 is SVGAGI.

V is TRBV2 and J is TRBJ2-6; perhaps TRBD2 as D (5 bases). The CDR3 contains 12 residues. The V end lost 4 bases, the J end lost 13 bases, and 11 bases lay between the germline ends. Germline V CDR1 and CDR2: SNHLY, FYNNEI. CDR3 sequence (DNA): TGTGCCAGCAGTGGGACGGGGTGGGTCCTGACTTTC. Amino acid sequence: CASSGTGWVLTF.

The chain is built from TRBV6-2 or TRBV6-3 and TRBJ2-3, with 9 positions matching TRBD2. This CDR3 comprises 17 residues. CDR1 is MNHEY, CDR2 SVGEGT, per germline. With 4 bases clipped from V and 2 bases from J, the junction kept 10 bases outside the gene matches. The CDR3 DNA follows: TGTGCCAGCAGTTTCGGGAGCGGGGGGAGCCCCACAGATACGCAGTATTTT. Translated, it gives CASSFGSGGSPTDTQYF.

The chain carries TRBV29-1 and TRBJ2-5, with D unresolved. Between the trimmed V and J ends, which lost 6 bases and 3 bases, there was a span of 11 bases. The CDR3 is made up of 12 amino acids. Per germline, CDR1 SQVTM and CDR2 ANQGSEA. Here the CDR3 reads CSVGGGEETQYF. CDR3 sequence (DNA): TGCAGCGTAGGTGGCGGAGAAGAGACCCAGTACTTC.

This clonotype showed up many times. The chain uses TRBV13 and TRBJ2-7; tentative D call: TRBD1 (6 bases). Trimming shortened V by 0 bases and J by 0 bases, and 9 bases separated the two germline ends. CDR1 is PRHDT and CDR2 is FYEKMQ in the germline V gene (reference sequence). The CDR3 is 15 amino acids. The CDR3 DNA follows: TGTGCCAGCAGCTTAGGTGGGACACACTCCTACGAGCAGTACTTC. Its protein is CASSLGGTHSYEQYF.

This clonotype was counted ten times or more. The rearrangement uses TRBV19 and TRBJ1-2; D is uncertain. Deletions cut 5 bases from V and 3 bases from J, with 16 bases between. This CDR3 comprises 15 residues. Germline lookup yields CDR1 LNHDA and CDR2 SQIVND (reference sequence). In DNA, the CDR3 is TGTGCCAGTAGTCCGTTAGGCAAGGAAGACTATGGCTACACCTTC. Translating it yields CASSPLGKEDYGYTF. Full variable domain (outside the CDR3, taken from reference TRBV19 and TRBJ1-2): DGGITQSPKYLFRKEGQNVTLSCEQNLNHDAMYWYRQDPGQGLRLIYYSQIVNDFQKGDIAEGYSVSREKKESFPLTVTSAQKNPTAFYLCASSPLGKEDYGYTFGSGTRLTVV.

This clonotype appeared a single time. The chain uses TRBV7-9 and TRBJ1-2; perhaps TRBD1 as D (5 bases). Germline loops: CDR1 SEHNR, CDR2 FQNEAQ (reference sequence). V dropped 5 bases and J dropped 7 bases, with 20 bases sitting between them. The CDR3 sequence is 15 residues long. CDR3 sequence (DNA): TGTGCCAGCAGCCGTCAGGGTGTCGGTGGCGGTGGCTACACCTTC. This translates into CASSRQGVGGGGYTF.